Listed here is a single T cell receptor beta chain. Its antigen is not known. This specimen belongs to a study of PD-L1 blockade in urothelial cancer. Across the study: The median number of T cells present in blood samples was about 130,000. Study-wide points: Clones that were tumor-associated expanded more in the blood of durable-benefit patients at 3 weeks.

The time point: peripheral blood 6 weeks after treatment start. Locally advanced or metastatic urothelial carcinoma affected all patients. After removal of 2 bases from V and 3 bases from J, the junction contained 6 bases not matched to a gene. This CDR3 has 16 residues. Germline CDR1 SGHRS, CDR2 YFSETQ. Clones were read by immunoSEQ multiplex PCR, and TCRdb kept only the in-frame ones, dropping some. Here the sample spans roughly 40,000 clones, 91% being singletons. The gene calls are TRBV5-1 and TRBJ2-3, with 10 bases fitting TRBD2. The clonotype was recovered from a man aged 70 or older with urothelial cancer. The input for sequencing was PBMCs, taken around atezolizumab (anti-PD-L1) treatment. The CDR3 nucleotides read TGCGCCAGCAGCTTAAGACTAGCGGGTTTGACAGATACGCAGTATTTT. This gives the protein CASSLRLAGLTDTQYF.